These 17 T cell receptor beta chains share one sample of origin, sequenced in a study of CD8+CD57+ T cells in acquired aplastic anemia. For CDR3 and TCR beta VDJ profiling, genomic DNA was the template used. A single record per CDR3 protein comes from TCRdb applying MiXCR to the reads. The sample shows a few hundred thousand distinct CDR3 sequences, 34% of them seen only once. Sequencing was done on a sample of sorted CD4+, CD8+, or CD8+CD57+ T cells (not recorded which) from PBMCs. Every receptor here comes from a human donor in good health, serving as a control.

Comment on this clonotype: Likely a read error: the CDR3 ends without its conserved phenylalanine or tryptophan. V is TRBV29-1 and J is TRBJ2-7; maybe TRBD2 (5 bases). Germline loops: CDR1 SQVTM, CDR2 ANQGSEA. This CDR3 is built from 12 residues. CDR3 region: CSVTRASYEQYL. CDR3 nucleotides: TGTAGCGTGACACGGGCCTCCTACGAGCAGTACCTC.

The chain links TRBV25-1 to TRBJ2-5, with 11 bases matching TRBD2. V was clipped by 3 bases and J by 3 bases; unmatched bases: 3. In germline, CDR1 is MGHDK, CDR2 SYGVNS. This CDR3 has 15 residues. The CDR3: CASSDLAGGKETQYF. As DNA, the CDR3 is TGTGCCAGCAGTGACCTAGCGGGAGGAAAAGAGACCCAGTACTTC.

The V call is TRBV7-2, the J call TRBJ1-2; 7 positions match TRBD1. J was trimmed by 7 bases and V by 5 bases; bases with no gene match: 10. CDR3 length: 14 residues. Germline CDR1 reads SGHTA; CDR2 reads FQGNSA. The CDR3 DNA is TGTGCCAGCAGCCGCACAGGGGAAGGCAGTGGCTACACCTTC. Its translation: CASSRTGEGSGYTF.

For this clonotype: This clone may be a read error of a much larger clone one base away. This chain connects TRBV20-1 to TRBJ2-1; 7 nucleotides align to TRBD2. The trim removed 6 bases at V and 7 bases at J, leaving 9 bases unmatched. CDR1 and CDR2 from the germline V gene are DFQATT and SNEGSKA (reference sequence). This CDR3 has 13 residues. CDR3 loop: CSATGLSRNEQFF. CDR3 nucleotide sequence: TGCAGTGCAACGGGACTAAGCCGTAATGAGCAGTTCTTC.

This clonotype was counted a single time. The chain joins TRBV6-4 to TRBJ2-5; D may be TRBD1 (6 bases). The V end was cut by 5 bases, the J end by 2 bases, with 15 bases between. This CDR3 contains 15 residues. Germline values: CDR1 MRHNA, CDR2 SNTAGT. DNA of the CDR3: TGTGCCAGCAGTTACGCGTCGGACAGACAAGAGACCCAGTACTTC. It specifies CASSYASDRQETQYF.

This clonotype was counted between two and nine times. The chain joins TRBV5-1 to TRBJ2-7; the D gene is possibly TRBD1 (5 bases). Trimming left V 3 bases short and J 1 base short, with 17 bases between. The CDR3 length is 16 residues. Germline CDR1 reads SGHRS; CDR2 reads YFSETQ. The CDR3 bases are TGCGCCAGCAGCTCGGATGGGGCCAGGATATCCTACGAGCAGTACTTC. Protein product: CASSSDGARISYEQYF.

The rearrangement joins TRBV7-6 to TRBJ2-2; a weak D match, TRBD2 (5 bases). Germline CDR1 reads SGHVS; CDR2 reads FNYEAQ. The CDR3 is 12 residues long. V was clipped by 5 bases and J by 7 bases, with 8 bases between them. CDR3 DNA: TGTGCCAGCAGCCACCGGGGCGGGGAGCTGTTTTTT. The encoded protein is CASSHRGGELFF.

Written as DNA, the CDR3 is TGTGCCAGTAAAATACAACTAGCGGGGAAATACGAGCAGTACTTC. Its protein product is CASKIQLAGKYEQYF. J is TRBJ2-7 and V is TRBV19, with 10 bases that match TRBD2. Germline CDR1 LNHDA, CDR2 SQIVND (reference sequence). CDR3 length: 15 residues. V dropped 7 bases and J dropped 4; count of bases not matched to a gene: 10.

The CDR3 protein is CSAAPSGGQNYGYTF. The DNA for the CDR3 is TGCAGTGCTGCCCCTTCGGGGGGCCAAAACTATGGCTACACCTTC. The chain is built from TRBV20-1 and TRBJ1-2; TRBD1 is a possible D gene (6 bases). V lost 5 bases and J lost 2, with 18 bases in between. CDR3 length: 15 amino acids. CDR1 is DFQATT, CDR2 SNEGSKA, per germline (reference sequence).

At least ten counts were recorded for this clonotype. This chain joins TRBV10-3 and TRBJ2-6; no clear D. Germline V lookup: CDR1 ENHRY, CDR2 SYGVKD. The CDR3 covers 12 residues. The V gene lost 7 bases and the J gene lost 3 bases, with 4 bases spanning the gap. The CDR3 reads CAINGGANVLTF. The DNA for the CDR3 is TGTGCCATCAACGGTGGGGCCAACGTCCTGACTTTC.

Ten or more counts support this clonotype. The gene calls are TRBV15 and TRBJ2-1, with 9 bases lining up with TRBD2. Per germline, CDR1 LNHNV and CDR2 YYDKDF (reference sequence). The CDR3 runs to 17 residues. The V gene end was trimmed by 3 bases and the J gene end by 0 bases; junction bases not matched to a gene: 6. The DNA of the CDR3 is TGTGCCACCAGCAGGGCATTTAGCGGGAGCTCCTACAATGAGCAGTTCTTC. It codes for CATSRAFSGSSYNEQFF.

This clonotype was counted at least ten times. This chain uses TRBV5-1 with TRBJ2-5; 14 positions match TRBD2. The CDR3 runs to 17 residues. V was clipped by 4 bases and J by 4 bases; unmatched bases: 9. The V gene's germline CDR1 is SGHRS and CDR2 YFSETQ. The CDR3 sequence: CASSARLAGGQRETQYF. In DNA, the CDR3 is TGCGCCAGCAGCGCCAGACTAGCGGGAGGGCAGCGAGAGACCCAGTACTTC. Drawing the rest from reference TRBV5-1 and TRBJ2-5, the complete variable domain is KAGVTQTPRYLIKTRGQQVTLSCSPISGHRSVSWYQQTPGQGLQFLFEYFSETQRNKGNFPGRFSGRQFSNSRSEMNVSTLELGDSALYLCASSARLAGGQRETQYFGPGTRLLVL.

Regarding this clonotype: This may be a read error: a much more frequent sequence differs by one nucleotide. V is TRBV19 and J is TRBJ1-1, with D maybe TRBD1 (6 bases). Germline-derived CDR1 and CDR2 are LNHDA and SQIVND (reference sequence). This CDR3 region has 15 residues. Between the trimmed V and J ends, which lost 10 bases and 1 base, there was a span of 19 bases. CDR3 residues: CATTDAGGANTEAFF. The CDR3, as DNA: TGTGCCACTACGGATGCGGGGGGCGCGAACACTGAAGCTTTCTTT.

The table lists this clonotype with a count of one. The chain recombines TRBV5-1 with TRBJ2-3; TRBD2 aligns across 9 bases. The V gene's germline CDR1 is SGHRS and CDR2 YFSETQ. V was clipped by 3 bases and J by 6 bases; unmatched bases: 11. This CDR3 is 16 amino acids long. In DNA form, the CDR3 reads TGCGCCAGCAGCTCAGCGACTAGCGGAGGAGGGGATACGCAGTATTTT. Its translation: CASSSATSGGGDTQYF.

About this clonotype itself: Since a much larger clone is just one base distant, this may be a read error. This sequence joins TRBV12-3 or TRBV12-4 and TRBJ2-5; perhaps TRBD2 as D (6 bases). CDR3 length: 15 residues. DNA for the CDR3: TGTGCCAGCAGCGTAGATTGGGGGGAACAAGAGATCCAGTACTTC. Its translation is CASSVDWGEQEIQYF.

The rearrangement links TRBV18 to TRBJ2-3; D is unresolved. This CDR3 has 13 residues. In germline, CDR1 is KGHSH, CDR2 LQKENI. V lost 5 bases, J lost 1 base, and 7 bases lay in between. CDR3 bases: TGTGCCAGCTCATCTTTTGGCACAGATACGCAGTATTTT. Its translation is CASSSFGTDTQYF. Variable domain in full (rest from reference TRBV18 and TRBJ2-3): NAGVMQNPRHLVRRRGQEARLRCSPMKGHSHVYWYRQLPEEGLKFMVYLQKENIIDESGMPKERFSAEFPKEGPSILRIQQVVRGDSAAYFCASSSFGTDTQYFGPGTRLTVL.

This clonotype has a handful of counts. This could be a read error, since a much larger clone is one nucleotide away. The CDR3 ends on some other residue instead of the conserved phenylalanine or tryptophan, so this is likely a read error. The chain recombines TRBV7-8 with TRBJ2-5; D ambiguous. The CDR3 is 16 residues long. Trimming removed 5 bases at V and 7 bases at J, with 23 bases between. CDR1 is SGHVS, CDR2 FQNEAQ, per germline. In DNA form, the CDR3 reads TGTGCCAGCAGCCCCGGTAGGCCCGACGGTGGGTGGACCCAGTACCTC. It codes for CASSPGRPDGGWTQYL.